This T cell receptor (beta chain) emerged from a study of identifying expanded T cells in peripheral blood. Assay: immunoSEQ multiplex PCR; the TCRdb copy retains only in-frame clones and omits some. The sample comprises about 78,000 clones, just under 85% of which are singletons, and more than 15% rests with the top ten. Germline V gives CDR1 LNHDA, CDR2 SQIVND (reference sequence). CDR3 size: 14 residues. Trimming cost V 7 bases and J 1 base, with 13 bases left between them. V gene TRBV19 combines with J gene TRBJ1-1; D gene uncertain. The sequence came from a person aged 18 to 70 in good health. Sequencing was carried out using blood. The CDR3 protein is CASTLGTENTEAFF. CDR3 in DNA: TGTGCCAGTACCCTCGGTACCGAGAACACTGAAGCTTTCTTT.